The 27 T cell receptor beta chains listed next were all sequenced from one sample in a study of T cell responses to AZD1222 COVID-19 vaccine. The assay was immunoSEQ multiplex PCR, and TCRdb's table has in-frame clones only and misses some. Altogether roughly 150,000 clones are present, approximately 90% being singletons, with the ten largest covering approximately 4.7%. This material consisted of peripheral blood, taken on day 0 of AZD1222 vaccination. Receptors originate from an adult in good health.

In DNA form, the CDR3 reads TGCGCCAGCAGCCCGAAGCGGGATGAGCAGTTCTTC. As protein: CASSPKRDEQFF. This chain links TRBV5-1 with TRBJ2-1, with a tentative D call TRBD2 (6 bases). From germline, CDR1 is SGHRS and CDR2 YFSETQ. This CDR3 has 12 amino acids. V shed 4 bases and J shed 8 bases, with 10 bases lying between them.

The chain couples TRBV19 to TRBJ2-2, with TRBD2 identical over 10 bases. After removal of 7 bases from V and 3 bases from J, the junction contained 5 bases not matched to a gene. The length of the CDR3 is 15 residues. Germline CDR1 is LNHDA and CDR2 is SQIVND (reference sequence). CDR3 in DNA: TGTGCCAGTATGCCGACTAGCGGGTACACCGGGGAGCTGTTTTTT. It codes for CASMPTSGYTGELFF.

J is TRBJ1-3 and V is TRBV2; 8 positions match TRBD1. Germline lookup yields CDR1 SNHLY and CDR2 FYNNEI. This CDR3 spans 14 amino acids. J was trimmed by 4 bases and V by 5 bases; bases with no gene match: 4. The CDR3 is CASSRQGPGNTIYF. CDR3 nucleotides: TGTGCCAGCAGTCGACAGGGGCCAGGAAACACCATATATTTT. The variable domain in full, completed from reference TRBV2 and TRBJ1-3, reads EPEVTQTPSHQVTQMGQEVILRCVPISNHLYFYWYRQILGQKVEFLVSFYNNEISEKSEIFDDQFSVERPDGSNFTLKIRSTKLEDSAMYFCASSRQGPGNTIYFGEGSWLTVV.

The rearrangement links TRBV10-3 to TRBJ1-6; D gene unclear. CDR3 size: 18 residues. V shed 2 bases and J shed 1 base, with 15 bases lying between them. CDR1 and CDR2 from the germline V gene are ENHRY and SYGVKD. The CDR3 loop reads CAISEETSEESYNSPLHF. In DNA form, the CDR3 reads TGTGCCATCAGTGAGGAGACATCTGAGGAATCCTATAATTCACCCCTCCACTTT.

The CDR3 is CASSPPGAGRAGGTGELFF. CDR3 sequence (DNA): TGTGCCAGCAGCCCCCCAGGCGCAGGGAGGGCCGGTGGAACCGGGGAGCTGTTTTTT. This sequence joins TRBV7-3 and TRBJ2-2; 7 bases align to TRBD2. The trim removed 5 bases at V and 5 bases at J, leaving 20 bases unmatched. The CDR3 covers 19 residues. Germline assignment: CDR1 SGHTA and CDR2 FQGTGA.

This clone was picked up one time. CDR3 DNA sequence: TGCAGTGCTAGTTGGCCCCTGACCGGGCAGTTCTTC. Translated: CSASWPLTGQFF. The chain joins TRBV20-1 to TRBJ2-1, with D unclear. Deletions cut 3 bases from V and 12 bases from J, with 15 bases between. The V gene's germline CDR1 is DFQATT and CDR2 SNEGSKA (reference sequence). The CDR3 is 12 residues long.

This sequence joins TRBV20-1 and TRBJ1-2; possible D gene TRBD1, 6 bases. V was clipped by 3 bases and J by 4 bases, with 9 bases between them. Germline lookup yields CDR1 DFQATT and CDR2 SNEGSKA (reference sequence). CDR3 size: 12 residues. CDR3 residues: CSASQGSYGYTF. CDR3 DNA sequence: TGCAGTGCTAGTCAGGGGAGCTATGGCTACACCTTC.

CDR3: CASSDGLAGLSYEQYF. CDR3 coding DNA: TGCGCCAGCAGTGACGGGTTAGCGGGCCTCTCCTACGAGCAGTACTTC. The V and J genes are TRBV10-2 and TRBJ2-7; TRBD2 matches 7 bases. V shed 3 bases, J shed 0 bases, and the junction held 8 bases outside the gene matches. CDR3 length equals 16 residues. Germline V gene lookup returns CDR1 WSHSY and CDR2 SAAADI.

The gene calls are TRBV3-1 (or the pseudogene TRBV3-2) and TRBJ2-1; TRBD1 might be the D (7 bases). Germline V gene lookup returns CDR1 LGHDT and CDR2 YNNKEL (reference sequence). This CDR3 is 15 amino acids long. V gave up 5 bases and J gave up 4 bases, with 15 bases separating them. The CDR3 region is CASSLRGTEYNEQFF. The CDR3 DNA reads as TGTGCCAGCAGCTTACGCGGGACAGAATACAATGAGCAGTTCTTC.

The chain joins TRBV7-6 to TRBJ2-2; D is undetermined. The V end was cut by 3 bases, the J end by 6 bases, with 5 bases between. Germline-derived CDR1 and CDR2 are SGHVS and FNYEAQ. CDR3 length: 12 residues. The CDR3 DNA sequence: TGTGCCAGCAGCTTGAGTCCCGGGGAGCTGTTTTTT. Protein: CASSLSPGELFF.

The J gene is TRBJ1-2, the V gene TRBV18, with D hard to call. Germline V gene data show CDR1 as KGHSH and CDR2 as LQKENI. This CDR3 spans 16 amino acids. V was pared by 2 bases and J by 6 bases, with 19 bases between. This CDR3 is CASSPGGTGRADGYTF. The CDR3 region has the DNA TGTGCCAGCTCACCAGGTGGCACCGGGAGAGCGGATGGCTACACCTTC.

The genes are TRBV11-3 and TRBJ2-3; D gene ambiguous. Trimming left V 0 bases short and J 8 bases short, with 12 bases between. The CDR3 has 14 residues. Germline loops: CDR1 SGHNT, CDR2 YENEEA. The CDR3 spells CASSLDGPSGTQYF. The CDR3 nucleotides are TGTGCCAGCAGCTTAGATGGCCCCTCTGGTACGCAGTATTTT.

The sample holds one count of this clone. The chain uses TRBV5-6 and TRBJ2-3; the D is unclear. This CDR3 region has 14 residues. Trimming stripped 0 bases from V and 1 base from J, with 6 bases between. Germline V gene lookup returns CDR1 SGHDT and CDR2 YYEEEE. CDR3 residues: CASSLVAGTDTQYF. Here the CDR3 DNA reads TGTGCCAGCAGCTTGGTGGCAGGCACAGATACGCAGTATTTT.

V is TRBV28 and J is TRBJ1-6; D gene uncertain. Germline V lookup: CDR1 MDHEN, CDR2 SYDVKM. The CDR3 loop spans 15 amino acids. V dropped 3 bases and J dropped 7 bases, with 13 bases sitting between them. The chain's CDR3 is CASSLPGRTNSPLHF. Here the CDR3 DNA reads TGTGCCAGCAGTTTGCCAGGCCGCACCAATTCACCCCTCCACTTT.

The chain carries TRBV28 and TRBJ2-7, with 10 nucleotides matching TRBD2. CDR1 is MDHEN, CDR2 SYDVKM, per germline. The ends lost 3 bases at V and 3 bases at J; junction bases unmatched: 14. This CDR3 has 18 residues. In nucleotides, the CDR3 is TGTGCCAGCAGTTTTGCGCCAGGAGACTGGACTAGCGGCTACGAGCAGTACTTC. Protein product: CASSFAPGDWTSGYEQYF.

The CDR3 protein is CASAYAGVSYGYTF. CDR3 DNA sequence: TGTGCCAGCGCATACGCAGGGGTTTCTTATGGCTACACCTTC. V usage is TRBV2 and J usage is TRBJ1-2; perhaps TRBD1 as D (6 bases). CDR3 length: 14 amino acids. V was cut by 8 bases and J by 5 bases, with 18 bases left in between. In germline, CDR1 is SNHLY, CDR2 FYNNEI.

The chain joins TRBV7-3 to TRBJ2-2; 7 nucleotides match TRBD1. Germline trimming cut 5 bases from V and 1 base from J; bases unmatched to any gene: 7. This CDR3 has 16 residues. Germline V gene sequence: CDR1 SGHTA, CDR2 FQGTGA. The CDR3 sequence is CASSSTGARNTGELFF. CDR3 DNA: TGTGCCAGCAGCAGTACAGGGGCTAGGAACACCGGGGAGCTGTTTTTT.

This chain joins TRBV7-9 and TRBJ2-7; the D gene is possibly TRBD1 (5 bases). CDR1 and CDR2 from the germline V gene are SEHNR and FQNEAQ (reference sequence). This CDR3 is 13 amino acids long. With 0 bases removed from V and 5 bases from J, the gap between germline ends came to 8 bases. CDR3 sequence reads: CASSLAGADEQYF. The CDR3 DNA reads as TGTGCCAGCAGCTTAGCAGGGGCCGACGAGCAGTACTTC.

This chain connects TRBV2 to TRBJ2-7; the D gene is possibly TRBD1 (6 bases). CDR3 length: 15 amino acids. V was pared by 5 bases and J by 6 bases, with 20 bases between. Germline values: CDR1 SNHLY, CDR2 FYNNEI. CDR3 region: CASSHEDSFRGEQYF. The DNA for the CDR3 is TGTGCCAGCAGTCATGAGGACAGTTTCAGGGGCGAGCAGTACTTC.

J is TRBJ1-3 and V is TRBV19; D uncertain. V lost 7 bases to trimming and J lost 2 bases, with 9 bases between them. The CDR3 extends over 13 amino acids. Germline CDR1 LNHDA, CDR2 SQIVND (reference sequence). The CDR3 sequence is CASTWGAGNTIYF. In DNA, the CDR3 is TGTGCCAGTACCTGGGGTGCTGGAAACACCATATATTTT.

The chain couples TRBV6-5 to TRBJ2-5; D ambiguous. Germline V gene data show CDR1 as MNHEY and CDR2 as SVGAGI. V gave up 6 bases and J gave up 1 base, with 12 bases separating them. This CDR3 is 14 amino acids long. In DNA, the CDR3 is TGTGCCAGCAGCCCCGGCGGCACCCAAGAGACCCAGTACTTC. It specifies CASSPGGTQETQYF.

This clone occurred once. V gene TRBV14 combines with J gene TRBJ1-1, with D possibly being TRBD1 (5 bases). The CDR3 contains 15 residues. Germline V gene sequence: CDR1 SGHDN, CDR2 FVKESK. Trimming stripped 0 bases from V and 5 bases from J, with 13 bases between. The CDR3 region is CASSQDRGALTEAFF. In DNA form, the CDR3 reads TGTGCCAGCAGCCAAGATCGTGGGGCCCTGACTGAAGCTTTCTTT.

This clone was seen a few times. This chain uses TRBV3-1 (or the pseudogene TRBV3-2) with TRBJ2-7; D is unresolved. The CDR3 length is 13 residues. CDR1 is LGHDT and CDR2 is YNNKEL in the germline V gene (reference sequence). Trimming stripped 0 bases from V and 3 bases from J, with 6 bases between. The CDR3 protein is CASSQDPGYEQYF. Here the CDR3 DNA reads TGTGCCAGCAGCCAAGACCCGGGCTACGAGCAGTACTTC.

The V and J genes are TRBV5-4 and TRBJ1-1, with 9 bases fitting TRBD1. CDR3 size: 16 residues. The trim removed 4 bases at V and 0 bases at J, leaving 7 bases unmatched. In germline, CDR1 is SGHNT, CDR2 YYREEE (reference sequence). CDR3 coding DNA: TGTGCCAGCAGCCCAAACAGGGGGCGTATGAACACTGAAGCTTTCTTT. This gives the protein CASSPNRGRMNTEAFF.

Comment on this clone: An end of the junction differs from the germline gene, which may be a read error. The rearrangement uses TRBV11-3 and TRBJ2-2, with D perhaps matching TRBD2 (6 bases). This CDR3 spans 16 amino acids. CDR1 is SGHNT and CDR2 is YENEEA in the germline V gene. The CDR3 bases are TGTGCCAGCAGCAATACCGGGTGGGGAGGCACCGAGGAGCTGTTTTTT. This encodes CASSNTGWGGTEELFF.

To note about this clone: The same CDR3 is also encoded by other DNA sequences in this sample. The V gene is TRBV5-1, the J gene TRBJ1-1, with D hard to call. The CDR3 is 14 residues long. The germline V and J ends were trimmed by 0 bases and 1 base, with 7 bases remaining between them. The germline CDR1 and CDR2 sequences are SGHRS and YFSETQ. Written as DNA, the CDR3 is TGCGCCAGCAGCTTGGGGACGGAGAACACTGAAGCTTTCTTT. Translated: CASSLGTENTEAFF.

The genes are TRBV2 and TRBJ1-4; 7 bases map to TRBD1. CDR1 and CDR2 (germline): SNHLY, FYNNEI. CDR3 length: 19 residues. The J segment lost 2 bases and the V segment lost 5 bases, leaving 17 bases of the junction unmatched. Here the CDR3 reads CASSYHRGLGQSTNEKLFF. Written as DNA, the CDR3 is TGTGCCAGCAGTTACCACAGGGGATTGGGCCAATCGACTAATGAAAAACTGTTTTTT.